This T cell receptor (beta chain) was identified in a study of cytotoxic CD8 clonotypes in ibrutinib-treated CLL. The data were produced by immunoSEQ multiplex PCR, yet TCRdb's version contains in-frame clones alone and is incomplete. The table shows 35,000 to 40,000 clones, with less than 85% occurring only once. Germline CDR1 and CDR2: SSHAT and FNYEAQ (reference sequence). The CDR3 extends over 11 amino acids. This chain joins TRBV7-7 and TRBJ2-7, with D possibly matching TRBD2 (6 bases). The sample consisted of PBMCs, taken at disease progression, from a patient treated with ibrutinib. The receptor's source is a human donor with chronic lymphocytic leukemia. CDR3 protein: CARLGEDEQYF. DNA of the CDR3: TGTGCTAGACTAGGTGAAGACGAGCAGTACTTC.